This TCR beta chain was recorded in a study of cytomegalovirus exposure and HLA in healthy donors (dated by TCRdb to about 2017). Study-wide context: According to an earlier analysis of a few hundred of the donors, about 179 million T cells yielded 90 million to 130 million unique TCR beta sequences and around 300 Gb of sequence data. An early release that covered about 600 HLA-typed donors contained about 300 gigabases of sequencing data and 80 million or so unique TCR sequences. Of the 300 to 400 genotyped donors, about 84% fell in the genetic ancestry cluster associated with self-reported Caucasian donors. The aim of the study was to test whether cataloging public T cell receptors could identify signatures of past pathogen exposure. The study profiled the T cell repertoires of 500 to 800 subjects by immunosequencing and related them to cytomegalovirus serostatus. Besides the first cohort of more than 650 subjects, a separate validation cohort made up of 120 different subjects was used. The study combined high-throughput TCR immunosequencing, statistical association of individual TCRs with disease status, and machine learning to predict cytomegalovirus infection status. To study patterns of TCR occurrence, a later analysis re-analyzed previously published TCR beta repertoires from 550 to 800 donors and added high-resolution HLA genotyping. In the later analysis, no new phenotypic data were used to find candidate immune exposures; instead, reliance was placed on TCR beta sequences and their occurrence across donors. An earlier analysis of 587 of the donors used high-throughput TCR beta sequencing to judge whether each TCR beta V gene segment behaved as functional or pseudogenic. Donor age, sex, ethnicity and CMV serostatus were collected together with the repertoire data. In a later genetic analysis, genome-wide SNP genotypes for about three fifths of the 666 donors were used, and that subset was treated as a discovery cohort. Every discovery cohort repertoire had been produced on one sequencing platform. HLA typing covered class I and class II loci at four-digit resolution. The number of donors typed differed by locus, with 629-630 for A, B, C, DRB1 and DQB1, around 560 for DQA1, 606 for DPA1, and under 490 for DPB1. Four or five DR-DQ haplotypes were handled as single units for association and clustering because linkage in the cohort was strong. Across approximately 400 genotyped donors of the cohort, an average of about 200,000 unique TCR beta nucleotide sequences per donor were sequenced, and approximately 19% of those sequences were non-productive.

The germline V gene encodes CDR1 MNHEY and CDR2 SVGAGI. V drops 6 bases and J drops 9 bases, leaving 9 bases in between. Counted from cysteine to phenylalanine, this CDR3 has 11 amino acids. The CDR3 DNA has 33 bases and is translated from base 1. As concerns this clone: Its antigen is currently not known. Base-call qualities are not available, and no considerably larger clone is one nucleotide away.

Results the study describes overall, beyond this receptor: Strong co-occurrence of HLA alleles, especially DR and DQ, made assigning TCR associations to individual alleles difficult. In a later analysis, TCR association rates were found to vary across HLA loci, with the most associated TCRs seen for DRB1 alleles and the fewest for HLA-C alleles. An earlier analysis of around 540 of the donors showed that most TCR beta V segments appeared in productive rearrangements either about 90% or about 30% of the time, which broadly matched IMGT annotations. In vitro tests confirmed that a few of the cytomegalovirus-associated TCR beta chains recognize cytomegalovirus antigens. An association between a missense DCLRE1C variant and V-gene and J-gene trimming of TCR beta chains was found in a later genetic analysis and replicated in an independent cohort. Specific HLA alleles were associated with 16,951 TCR beta sequences at a false discovery rate of 0.05 in a later analysis. Linkage disequilibrium might explain the correlated functional status among segregating V segments, but an unknown experimental factor could not be excluded. The classifier was reported to diagnose cytomegalovirus status with high specificity and sensitivity in both the original and validation cohorts. The study listed 164 TCR beta chains as associated with cytomegalovirus. Immune exposure information for the cohort was limited to CMV serostatus. The 87-base-pair reads could not distinguish some IMGT-functional V segments, including TRBV6-2 and TRBV6-3, so those segments were excluded. Compared with the roughly 670-donor mean, donors in an Asian-associated ancestry cluster had fewer N-insertions in productive TCRs, according to a later genetic analysis. A later analysis found that most CMV-associated TCR beta chains appeared HLA-restricted, with HLA associations seemingly driven largely by CMV exposure. Presence/absence analyses assumed roughly uniform sequencing depth across donors, an assumption that may not hold. A further reported finding was that TCR beta sequences accurately predicted the HLA-A and HLA-B alleles for most subjects in the first cohort. Because HLA typing was missing for some donors at each locus, association tests included only the typed subset. A later analysis reported that several top co-occurrence clusters appeared linked to parvovirus B19, influenza, CMV and Epstein-Barr virus. Seventeen rarely observed V segments, including chromosome 9 orphons, were excluded from the earlier analysis of 550 to 700 of the donors because counts were too low. Only TCR beta chains were sequenced in this cohort, and the absence of alpha or paired-chain data limited detectable features. The sequencing pipeline was judged likely to have produced a cluster of highly shared sequence variants as a technical artifact. The authors suggested that the approach could potentially be generalized to other disease states and immunological phenotypes. A later analysis found that HLA-associated TCR beta chains were more clonally expanded and had lower generation probabilities than equally common non-associated chains. Across donors, most TCR sequences were observed very rarely, whereas some public TCRs were present in many individuals.

In total, approximately 700 healthy bone marrow donors made up the cohort. At the time of sampling, all cohort members were nominally healthy, though unrecorded immune exposures were likely present. The donor tested CMV seropositive, placing the donor among the roughly 300 seropositive members of the cohort. A peripheral blood sample was provided by each donor, and peripheral blood mononuclear cells were used for TCR beta sequencing. The Qiagen DNeasy Blood Extraction Kit was used to extract genomic DNA from the blood cell samples. The library was made by the immunoSEQ multiplex PCR assay. A mixture of 60 forward primers for TCR Vbeta segments and 13 reverse primers for TCR Jbeta segments was used in the multiplex PCR. A multiplex PCR assay on genomic DNA amplified the CDR3 region of rearranged TCR beta genes. Amplified TCR beta libraries were sequenced as 87-base-pair reads on the Illumina HiSeq System. From the authors' description of their analysis: In a later analysis, around 80 million unique TCR beta chains were counted across the 690 or so repertoires, and about 9.9 million of these chains were shared by at least two donors. A nearest-neighbor algorithm error-corrected the raw reads and collapsed the reads into unique sequences, merging closely related sequences to remove PCR and sequencing errors. V, D and J gene segments were assigned by aligning CDR3 sequences to IMGT reference sequences. For a sequence to be retained, a match of at least six nucleotides to both a V gene segment and a J gene segment was required. A rearrangement counted as productive if the CDR3 had no stop codons and remained in frame with V and J, and every other rearrangement counted as non-productive. Following IMGT convention, CDR3 was defined as the stretch from the second conserved V-encoded cysteine to the conserved J-encoded phenylalanine. The earlier analysis of roughly 590 of the donors excluded sequences that lacked an unambiguous match to a single V gene segment. An earlier analysis of under 750 of the donors called V segments functional above 56.7% productive rearrangements and segregating when the between-donor standard deviation exceeded 5%. A statistical classification framework was built to diagnose cytomegalovirus status from the catalog of TCR beta chain sequences. V and J gene assignment, in a later analysis, came from comparing TCR nucleotide sequences with IMGT/GENE-DB human TR gene sequences. In a later analysis, CDR3 sequences and most-parsimonious VDJ recombination scenarios were assigned using the TCRdist pipeline. A later analysis defined each TCR beta chain by its CDR3 amino acid sequence plus V-gene family, and excluded reads lacking a unique V-gene family. A later analysis removed roughly 590 highly shared, low-generation-probability nucleotide sequences to deal with suspected cross-contamination and a sequencing artifact. For each public chain, a later analysis derived a clonal expansion index from normalized ranks of inferred template counts within each repertoire. Generation probabilities in a later analysis came from a VDJ recombination model fitted to out-of-frame rearrangements, and those results were checked against IGoR. In a later analysis, TCR-TCR, TCR-HLA and TCR-CMV co-occurrence was scored with hypergeometric tests, and a repertoire-size bias correction was applied to TCR pairs. False discovery rates were estimated in a later analysis by permuting HLA or CMV assignments 20 times. A later analysis grouped co-occurring TCRs with DBSCAN, adding TCRdist sequence similarity when clustering within HLA-allele-positive subsets. Co-occurrence clustering excluded repertoires with fewer than 30,000 or more than 120,000 public chains, plus five with anomalous nucleotide sharing. TCRdb took this table from immuneACCESS and kept in-frame rearrangements with V and J called. Such tables lack part of the clones; where checked against another copy, unresolved V genes explain under half of the gap, and the rest is unexplained. Clone size and V and J calls were adopted from that table, with D and trimming inferred from the DNA. Here the sample has some 130,000 clones; over 60% occur a single time. Under 5% of the sample belongs to the ten largest clones.

The chain uses TRBV6-5 and TRBJ2-1, and TRBD1 may be the D gene, going by 5 matching bases. The clonotype originates from a male donor in good health and CMV-seropositive. Sequencing used PBMCs. The nucleotide sequence reads as follows: TGTGCCAGCAGGGGCCAGGGTGAGCAGTTCTTC. The encoded protein is CASRGQGEQFF.